This T cell receptor beta chain is from a study of CD8+ T cells in alopecia areata. General observations from the study: Researchers reported that TCR sharing among patients proved less clear than in mice, possibly HLA-linked. Scalp lesions, especially in alopecia totalis/universalis, had higher clonality than normal scalp.

cDNA reverse transcribed from extracted RNA served as the sequencing template. Assay: immunoSEQ multiplex PCR; the TCRdb copy retains only in-frame clones and omits some. The table records some 100,000 clones, 55% to 70% of them present only once. As to this clone: The antigen remains undetermined.

Between the trimmed V and J ends, which lost 5 bases and 9 bases, there was a span of 11 bases. Germline CDR1 reads MNHEY; CDR2 reads SVGAGI. The CDR3 loop spans 13 amino acids. The genes are TRBV6-5 and TRBJ1-6, with unresolved D. The sequencing sample was made of CD4+ T cells sorted from blood. The clonotype was recovered from a human donor in good health. The CDR3 sequence: CASSRSPSSPLHF. The CDR3 nucleotides read TGTGCCAGCAGTCGATCCCCCAGTTCACCCCTCCACTTT.